Each of the 20 T cell receptor beta chains below was sequenced from the same sample in a study of beta chain features in type 1 diabetes. Reverse transcription of all isolated RNA meant that expressed TCRB transcripts were sequenced. Here immunoSEQ multiplex PCR was the method, and the copy in TCRdb shows in-frame clones only, minus some. The repertoire holds more than 100,000 clones, with roughly 17% as singletons. Overall study results and limits: TCRB CDR3 length was moderately but significantly reduced in all four CD4+ subsets of Type 1 diabetes patients.

Their antigens remain unidentified. Sequences were obtained from central memory CD4+ T cells from blood. The receptors stem from a man aged 25-45 years with type 1 diabetes.

This clone appeared a few times. The gene calls are TRBV7-9 and TRBJ1-5; D is undetermined. The V gene's germline CDR1 is SEHNR and CDR2 FQNEAQ (reference sequence). The CDR3 spans 13 residues. V lost 4 bases and J 7 bases, leaving 11 bases between the germline ends. CDR3: CASSSEGRQPQHF. The CDR3 DNA sequence: TGTGCCAGCAGCTCCGAGGGAAGGCAGCCCCAGCATTTT.

The chain is built from TRBV6-5 and TRBJ2-5, with D maybe TRBD1 (6 bases). V gave up 4 bases and J gave up 5 bases, with 14 bases separating them. CDR3 length: 14 residues. Per germline, CDR1 MNHEY and CDR2 SVGAGI. CDR3 protein: CASSFATGGETQYF. The CDR3 DNA reads TGTGCCAGCAGTTTCGCGACAGGTGGGGAGACCCAGTACTTC.

V usage is TRBV5-1 and J usage is TRBJ1-1; possibly TRBD1 for D (5 bases). V was trimmed by 1 base and J by 4 bases, leaving 11 bases between them. This CDR3 region has 14 residues. CDR1 and CDR2 (germline): SGHRS, YFSETQ. The CDR3 loop reads CASSLRGESTEAFF. The DNA of the CDR3 is TGCGCCAGCAGCTTGAGAGGGGAGAGCACTGAAGCTTTCTTT.

The CDR3 loop reads CAWSVGLQGNTIYF. CDR3 in DNA: TGTGCCTGGAGTGTGGGGCTGCAAGGAAACACCATATATTTT. The V call is TRBV30, the J call TRBJ1-3, with TRBD1 as a possible D gene (5 bases). V lost 0 bases and J lost 4, with 10 bases in between. CDR3 length: 14 amino acids. Germline-derived CDR1 and CDR2 are GTSNPN and SVGIG (reference sequence).

This clone was observed many times. The chain employs TRBV11-2 and TRBJ2-3; 10 bases agree with TRBD2. The CDR3 runs to 17 residues. Trimming cost V 2 bases and J 4 bases; bases outside gene matches: 9. The V gene's germline CDR1 is SGHAT and CDR2 FQNNGV. Written as DNA, the CDR3 is TGTGCCAGCAGCTTATCGTCCCAGCGGGGGGGGCCAGATACGCAGTATTTT. Amino acids: CASSLSSQRGGPDTQYF.

This clone was seen a handful of times. J is TRBJ2-2 and V is TRBV29-1; 7 positions agree with TRBD1. J was trimmed by 4 bases and V by 3 bases; bases with no gene match: 5. Germline loops: CDR1 SQVTM, CDR2 ANQGSEA. This CDR3 spans 14 amino acids. The CDR3 sequence: CSVDRAGGTGELFF. The CDR3 DNA reads TGCAGCGTTGACAGGGCAGGGGGCACCGGGGAGCTGTTTTTT.

This clone was seen more than once but under ten times. This chain uses TRBV4-3 with TRBJ1-1, with D uncertain. Germline V gene lookup returns CDR1 LGHNA and CDR2 YSLEER. The CDR3 runs 18 residues. The ends were cut back, 2 bases at V and 2 bases at J, with 21 bases in the middle. The CDR3 here is CASSQKVFQPILNTEAFF. Written as DNA, the CDR3 is TGCGCCAGCAGCCAAAAGGTCTTTCAGCCGATCCTAAACACTGAAGCTTTCTTT.

The genes are TRBV7-6 and TRBJ2-3, with D perhaps matching TRBD1 or TRBD2 (6 bases each). V lost 5 bases to trimming and J lost 2 bases, with 23 bases between them. This CDR3 has 18 amino acids. Germline V gene lookup returns CDR1 SGHVS and CDR2 FNYEAQ. CDR3 in amino acids: CASSPEFVRGEHTDTQYF. DNA of the CDR3: TGTGCCAGCAGCCCCGAGTTTGTAAGGGGGGAACACACAGATACGCAGTATTTT.

This clone was seen a handful of times. This chain uses TRBV30 with TRBJ2-1; D may be TRBD2 (6 bases). CDR1 is GTSNPN and CDR2 is SVGIG in the germline V gene (reference sequence). Trimming took off 2 bases at V and 3 bases at J, with 8 bases between the two ends. The CDR3 is made up of 13 amino acids. The CDR3 spells CAWSWGDYNEQFF. DNA for the CDR3: TGTGCCTGGAGTTGGGGGGACTACAATGAGCAGTTCTTC.

This clone was seen more than once but under ten times. J is TRBJ1-2 and V is TRBV7-2; 8 bases line up with TRBD1. CDR1 is SGHTA and CDR2 is FQGNSA in the germline V gene. CDR3 length equals 14 residues. V gave up 2 bases and J gave up 6 bases; unmatched junction bases: 5. The CDR3 loop reads CASSLSPGGDGYTF. DNA of the CDR3: TGTGCCAGCAGCTTAAGCCCAGGGGGCGATGGCTACACCTTC.

The chain carries TRBV4-1 and TRBJ2-7; no clear D. This CDR3 is 15 amino acids long. The germline V and J ends were trimmed by 0 bases and 6 bases, with 15 bases remaining between them. From germline, CDR1 is MGHRA and CDR2 YSYEKL. This chain's CDR3 is CASSQDAADPFEQYF. The CDR3 DNA is TGCGCCAGCAGCCAAGATGCGGCAGACCCTTTCGAGCAGTACTTC.

The table lists this clone with a few counts. The genes are TRBV29-1 and TRBJ1-2; 7 bases map to TRBD1. V lost 6 bases and J lost 6; bases outside the gene matches: 10. CDR3 length equals 13 residues. CDR1 and CDR2 (germline): SQVTM, ANQGSEA. The chain's CDR3 is CSVSVDRADGYTF. CDR3 DNA sequence: TGCAGCGTCTCCGTAGACAGGGCTGATGGCTACACCTTC.

This clone was seen a handful of times. The chain links TRBV20-1 to TRBJ2-1, with D possibly being TRBD1 (5 bases). CDR1 is DFQATT, CDR2 SNEGSKA, per germline (reference sequence). Between the trimmed V and J ends, which lost 6 bases and 6 bases, there was a span of 9 bases. This CDR3 contains 11 residues. The CDR3: CSAHQGNEQFF. CDR3 coding DNA: TGCAGTGCGCACCAGGGCAATGAGCAGTTCTTC.

The CDR3 bases are TGTGCCAGCAGCTCCCCGGGCCAAGAGACCCAGTACTTC. Translation: CASSSPGQETQYF. This sequence joins TRBV7-2 and TRBJ2-5; unclear D gene. This CDR3 is 13 amino acids long. With 4 bases removed from V and 1 base from J, the gap between germline ends came to 7 bases. The V gene's germline CDR1 is SGHTA and CDR2 FQGNSA.

This clone has a count of ten or more. This chain uses TRBV7-9 with TRBJ2-5; tentative D call: TRBD1 (7 bases). Trimming cost V 3 bases and J 4 bases, with 24 bases left between them. Germline V gene sequence: CDR1 SEHNR, CDR2 FQNEAQ (reference sequence). The CDR3 is made up of 18 amino acids. CDR3: CASSFAGGGRQGGETQYF. CDR3 nucleotides: TGTGCCAGCAGCTTCGCCGGAGGGGGGAGACAGGGAGGAGAGACCCAGTACTTC.

In this sample, this clone turned up a few times. The rearrangement links TRBV7-3 to TRBJ2-3; the D is unclear. Germline V gene data show CDR1 as SGHTA and CDR2 as FQGTGA. The germline V and J ends were trimmed by 1 base and 7 bases, with 9 bases remaining between them. CDR3 size: 13 residues. The CDR3 loop reads CASSLSNTYTQYF. For the CDR3, the DNA is TGTGCCAGCAGCTTAAGCAACACCTATACGCAGTATTTT. The full variable domain, rest sourced from reference TRBV7-3 and TRBJ2-3, is GAGVSQTPSNKVTEKGKYVELRCDPISGHTALYWYRQSLGQGPEFLIYFQGTGAADDSGLPNDRFFAVRPEGSVSTLKIQRTERGDSAVYLCASSLSNTYTQYFGPGTRLTVL.

CDR3 nucleotide sequence: TGTGCCAGCAGCTCGCAGGGGACAGATACGCAGTATTTT. Residues: CASSSQGTDTQYF. J is TRBJ2-3 and V is TRBV7-9; tentative D call: TRBD1 (6 bases). Germline loops: CDR1 SEHNR, CDR2 FQNEAQ (reference sequence). V gave up 4 bases and J gave up 3 bases, with 8 bases separating them. The CDR3 covers 13 residues.

This clone was seen only a few times. The J gene is TRBJ2-1, the V gene TRBV7-2, with D perhaps matching TRBD1 (6 bases). CDR1 SGHTA and CDR2 FQGNSA come from the germline V gene. V lost 5 bases, J lost 0 bases, and 14 bases lay in between. The CDR3 loop spans 16 amino acids. The DNA for the CDR3 is TGTGCCAGCAGCGTGAAGCAGGGGAGCTCCTACAATGAGCAGTTCTTC. Protein product: CASSVKQGSSYNEQFF.

This clone was picked up a small number of times. CDR3 protein: CASSQDRRGGEETQYF. In nucleotides, the CDR3 is TGCGCCAGCAGCCAAGATAGGCGGGGGGGCGAAGAGACCCAGTACTTC. V usage is TRBV4-3 and J usage is TRBJ2-5; 9 nucleotides line up with TRBD2. CDR1 is LGHNA and CDR2 is YSLEER in the germline V gene. V was pared by 0 bases and J by 3 bases, with 5 bases of the junction left unmatched. This CDR3 contains 16 residues.

This clone was recorded a few times. Additional DNA sequences in this sample encode the identical CDR3. The chain is built from TRBV11-2 and TRBJ2-5; D is unresolved. Germline V gene sequence: CDR1 SGHAT, CDR2 FQNNGV. Trimming removed 0 bases from V and 2 bases from J, with 1 base in between. This CDR3 contains 12 residues. CDR3 coding DNA: TGTGCCAGCAGCTTAGATCAAGAGACCCAGTACTTC. Encoded protein: CASSLDQETQYF.